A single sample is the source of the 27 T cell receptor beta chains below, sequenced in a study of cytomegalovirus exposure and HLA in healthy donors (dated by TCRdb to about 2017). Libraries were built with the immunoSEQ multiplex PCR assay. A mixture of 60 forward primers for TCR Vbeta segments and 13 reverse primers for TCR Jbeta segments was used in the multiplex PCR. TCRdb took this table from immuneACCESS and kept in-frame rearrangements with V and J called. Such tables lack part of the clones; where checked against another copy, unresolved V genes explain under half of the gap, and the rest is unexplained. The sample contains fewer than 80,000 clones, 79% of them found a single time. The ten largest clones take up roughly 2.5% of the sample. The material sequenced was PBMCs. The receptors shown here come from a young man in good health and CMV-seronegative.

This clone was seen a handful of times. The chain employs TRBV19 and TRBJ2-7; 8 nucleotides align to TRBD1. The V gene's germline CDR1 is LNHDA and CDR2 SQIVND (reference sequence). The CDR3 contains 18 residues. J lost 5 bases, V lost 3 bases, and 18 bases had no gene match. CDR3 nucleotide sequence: TGTGCCAGTAGTATTGGGGGGCCTTCCAGGGGGCGCATCCACGAGCAGTACTTC. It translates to CASSIGGPSRGRIHEQYF.

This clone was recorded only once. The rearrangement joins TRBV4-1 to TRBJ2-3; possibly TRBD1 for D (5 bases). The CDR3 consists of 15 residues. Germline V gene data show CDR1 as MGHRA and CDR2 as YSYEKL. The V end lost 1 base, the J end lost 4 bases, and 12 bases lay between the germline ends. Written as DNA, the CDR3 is TGCGCCAGCAGCCAAGGTACGATGGGGCCAGATACGCAGTATTTT. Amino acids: CASSQGTMGPDTQYF.

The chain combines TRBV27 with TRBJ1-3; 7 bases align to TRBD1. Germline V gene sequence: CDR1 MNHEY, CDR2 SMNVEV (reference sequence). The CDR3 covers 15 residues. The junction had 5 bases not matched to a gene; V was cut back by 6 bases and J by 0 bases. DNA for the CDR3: TGTGCCAGCAGCCCTGGACAGGCCTCTGGAAACACCATATATTTT. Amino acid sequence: CASSPGQASGNTIYF.

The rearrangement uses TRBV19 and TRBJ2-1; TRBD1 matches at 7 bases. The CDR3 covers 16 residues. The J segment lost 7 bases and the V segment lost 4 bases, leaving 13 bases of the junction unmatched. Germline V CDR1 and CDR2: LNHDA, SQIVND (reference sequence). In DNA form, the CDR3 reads TGTGCCAGTAGTAAGAGGGGGACAGCGACACAGAATGAGCAGTTCTTC. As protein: CASSKRGTATQNEQFF.

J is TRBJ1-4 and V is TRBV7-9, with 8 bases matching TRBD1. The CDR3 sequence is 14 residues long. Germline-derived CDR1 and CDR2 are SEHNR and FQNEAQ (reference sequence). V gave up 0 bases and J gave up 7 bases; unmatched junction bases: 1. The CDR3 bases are TGTGCCAGCAGCTTAGCTGACAGGGGTGAAAAACTGTTTTTT. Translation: CASSLADRGEKLFF.

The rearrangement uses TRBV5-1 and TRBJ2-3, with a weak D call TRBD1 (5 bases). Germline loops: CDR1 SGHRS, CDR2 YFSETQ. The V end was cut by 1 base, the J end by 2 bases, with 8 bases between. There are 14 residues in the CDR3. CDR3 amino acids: CASSLQGPTDTQYF. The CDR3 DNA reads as TGCGCCAGCAGCTTGCAGGGTCCCACAGATACGCAGTATTTT.

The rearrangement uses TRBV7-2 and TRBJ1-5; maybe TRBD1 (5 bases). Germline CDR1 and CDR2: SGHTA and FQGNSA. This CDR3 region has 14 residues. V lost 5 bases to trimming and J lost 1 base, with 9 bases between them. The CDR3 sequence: CASSRQISNQPQHF. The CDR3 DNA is TGTGCCAGCAGCCGACAGATAAGCAATCAGCCCCAGCATTTT.

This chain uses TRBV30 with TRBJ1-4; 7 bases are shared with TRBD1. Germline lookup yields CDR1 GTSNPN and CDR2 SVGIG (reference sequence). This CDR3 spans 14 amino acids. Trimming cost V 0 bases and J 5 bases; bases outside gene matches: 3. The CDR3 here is CAWSVGDSNEKLFF. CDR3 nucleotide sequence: TGTGCCTGGAGTGTAGGGGACAGCAATGAAAAACTGTTTTTT.

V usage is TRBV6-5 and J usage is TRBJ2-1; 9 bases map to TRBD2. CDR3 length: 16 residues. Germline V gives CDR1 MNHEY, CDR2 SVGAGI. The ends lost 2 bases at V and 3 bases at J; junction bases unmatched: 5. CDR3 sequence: CASSYIRRGGYNEQFF. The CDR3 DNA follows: TGTGCCAGCAGTTACATTCGGCGGGGGGGCTACAATGAGCAGTTCTTC.

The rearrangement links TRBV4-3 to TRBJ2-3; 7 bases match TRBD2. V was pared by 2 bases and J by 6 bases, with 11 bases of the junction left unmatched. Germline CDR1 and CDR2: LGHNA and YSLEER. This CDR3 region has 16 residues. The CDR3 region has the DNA TGCGCCAGCAGCCAATCCACTAGCGCCGGTCAGGATACGCAGTATTTT. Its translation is CASSQSTSAGQDTQYF.

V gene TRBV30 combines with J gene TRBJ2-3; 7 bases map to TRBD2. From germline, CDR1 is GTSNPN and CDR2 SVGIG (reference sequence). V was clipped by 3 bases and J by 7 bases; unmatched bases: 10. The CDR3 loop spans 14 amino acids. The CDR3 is CAWSDGGKRYTQYF. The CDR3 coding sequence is TGTGCCTGGAGCGACGGGGGGAAGAGATATACGCAGTATTTT.

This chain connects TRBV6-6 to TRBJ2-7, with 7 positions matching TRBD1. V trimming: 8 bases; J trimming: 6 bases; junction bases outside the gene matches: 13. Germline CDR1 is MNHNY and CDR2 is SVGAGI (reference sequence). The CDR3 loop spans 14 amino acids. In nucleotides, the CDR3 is TGTGCCAGCCTCCGGGACAGAAGCTCAACCGAGCAGTACTTC. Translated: CASLRDRSSTEQYF.

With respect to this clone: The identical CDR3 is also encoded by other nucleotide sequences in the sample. The CDR3 bases are TGTGCCAGCAGCTTAGGGGGCCCTAACTATGGCTACACCTTC. This gives the protein CASSLGGPNYGYTF. The chain combines TRBV7-2 with TRBJ1-2, with TRBD1 as a possible D gene (5 bases). This CDR3 contains 14 residues. Germline loops: CDR1 SGHTA, CDR2 FQGNSA. The V end lost 1 base, the J end lost 0 bases, and 6 bases lay between the germline ends.

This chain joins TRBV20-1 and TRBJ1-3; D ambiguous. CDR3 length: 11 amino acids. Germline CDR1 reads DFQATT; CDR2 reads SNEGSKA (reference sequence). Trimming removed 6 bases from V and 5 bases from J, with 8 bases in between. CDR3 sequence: CSARDRNTIYF. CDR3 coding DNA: TGCAGTGCCCGCGACAGAAACACCATATATTTT.

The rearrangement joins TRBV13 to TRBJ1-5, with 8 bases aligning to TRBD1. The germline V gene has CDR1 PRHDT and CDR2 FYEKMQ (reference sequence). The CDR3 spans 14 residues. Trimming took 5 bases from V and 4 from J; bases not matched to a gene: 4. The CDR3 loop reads CASSARQGNQPQHF. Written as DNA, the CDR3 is TGTGCCAGCAGCGCCAGACAGGGGAATCAGCCCCAGCATTTT. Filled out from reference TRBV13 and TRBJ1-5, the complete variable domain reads AAGVIQSPRHLIKEKRETATLKCYPIPRHDTVYWYQQGPGQDPQFLISFYEKMQSDKGSIPDRFSAQQFSDYHSELNMSSLELGDSALYFCASSARQGNQPQHFGDGTRLSIL.

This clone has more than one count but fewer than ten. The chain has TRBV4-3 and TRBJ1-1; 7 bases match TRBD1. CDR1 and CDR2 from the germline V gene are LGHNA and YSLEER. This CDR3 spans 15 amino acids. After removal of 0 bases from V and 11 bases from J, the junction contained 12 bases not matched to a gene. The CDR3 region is CASSQDHSEGARAFF. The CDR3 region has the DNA TGCGCCAGCAGCCAAGATCATTCGGAGGGGGCAAGGGCTTTCTTT.

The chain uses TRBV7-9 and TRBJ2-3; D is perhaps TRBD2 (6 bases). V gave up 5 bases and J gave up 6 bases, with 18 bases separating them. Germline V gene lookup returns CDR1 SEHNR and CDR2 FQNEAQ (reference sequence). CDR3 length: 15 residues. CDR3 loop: CASSRDQRRDDTQYF. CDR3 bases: TGTGCCAGCAGCCGAGACCAGCGGAGGGATGATACGCAGTATTTT.

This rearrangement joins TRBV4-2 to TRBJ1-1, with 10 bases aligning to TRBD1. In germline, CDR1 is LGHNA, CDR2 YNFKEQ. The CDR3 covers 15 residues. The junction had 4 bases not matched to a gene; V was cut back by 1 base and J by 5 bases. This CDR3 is CASSQGLGQGTEAFF. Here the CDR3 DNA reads TGTGCCAGCAGCCAAGGGCTGGGACAGGGGACTGAAGCTTTCTTT.

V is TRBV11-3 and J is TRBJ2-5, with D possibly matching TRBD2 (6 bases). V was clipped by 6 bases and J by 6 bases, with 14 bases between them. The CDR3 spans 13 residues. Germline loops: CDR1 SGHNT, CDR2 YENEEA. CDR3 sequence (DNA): TGTGCCAGCAGTCTTGGGGGGAGTCAGACCCAGTACTTC. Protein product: CASSLGGSQTQYF. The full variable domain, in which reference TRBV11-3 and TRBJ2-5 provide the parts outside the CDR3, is EAGVVQSPRYKIIEKKQPVAFWCNPISGHNTLYWYLQNLGQGPELLIRYENEEAVDDSQLPKDRFSAERLKGVDSTLKIQPAELGDSAVYLCASSLGGSQTQYFGPGTRLLVL.

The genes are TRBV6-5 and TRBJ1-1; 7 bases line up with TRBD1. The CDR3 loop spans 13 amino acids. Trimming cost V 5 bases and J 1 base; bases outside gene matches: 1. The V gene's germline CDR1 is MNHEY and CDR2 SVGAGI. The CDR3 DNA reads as TGTGCCAGCAGTCAGGGGGGGAACACTGAAGCTTTCTTT. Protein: CASSQGGNTEAFF.

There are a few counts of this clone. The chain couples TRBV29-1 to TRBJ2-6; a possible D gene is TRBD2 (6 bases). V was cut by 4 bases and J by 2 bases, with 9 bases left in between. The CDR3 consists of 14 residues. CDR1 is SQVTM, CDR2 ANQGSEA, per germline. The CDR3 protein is CSVVAGTGANVLTF. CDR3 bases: TGCAGCGTTGTGGCGGGAACTGGGGCCAACGTCCTGACTTTC.

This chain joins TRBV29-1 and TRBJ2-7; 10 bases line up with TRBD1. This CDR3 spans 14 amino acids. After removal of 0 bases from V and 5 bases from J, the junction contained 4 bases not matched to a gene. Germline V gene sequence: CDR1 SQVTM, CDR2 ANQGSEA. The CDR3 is CSVEDRDRGHEQYF. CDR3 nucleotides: TGCAGCGTTGAAGATCGGGACAGGGGCCACGAGCAGTACTTC.

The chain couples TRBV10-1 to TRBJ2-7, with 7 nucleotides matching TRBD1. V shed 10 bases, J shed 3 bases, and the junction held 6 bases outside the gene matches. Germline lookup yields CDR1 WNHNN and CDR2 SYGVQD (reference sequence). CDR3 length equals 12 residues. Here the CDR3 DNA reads TGCGCCAACCTCCGGGACAGCTACGAGCAGTACTTC. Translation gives CANLRDSYEQYF.

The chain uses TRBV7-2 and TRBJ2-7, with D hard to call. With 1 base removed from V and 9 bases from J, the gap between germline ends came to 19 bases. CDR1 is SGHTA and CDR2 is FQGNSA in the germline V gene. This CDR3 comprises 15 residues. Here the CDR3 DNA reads TGTGCCAGCAGCTTAGAAGGCGGAACCATGCGAAGGCAGTACTTC. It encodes CASSLEGGTMRRQYF.

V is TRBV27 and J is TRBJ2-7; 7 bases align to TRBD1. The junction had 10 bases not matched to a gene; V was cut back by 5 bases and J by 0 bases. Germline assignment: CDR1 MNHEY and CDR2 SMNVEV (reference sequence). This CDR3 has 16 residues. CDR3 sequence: CASSRLLGDSSYEQYF. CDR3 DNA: TGTGCCAGCAGTAGGCTTCTGGGGGACAGCTCCTACGAGCAGTACTTC.

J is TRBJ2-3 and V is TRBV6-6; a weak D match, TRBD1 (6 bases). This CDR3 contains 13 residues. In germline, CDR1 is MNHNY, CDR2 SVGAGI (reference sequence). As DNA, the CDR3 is TGTGCGATCAAGGGGGTAGCGACAGATACGCAGTATTTT. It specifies CAIKGVATDTQYF.

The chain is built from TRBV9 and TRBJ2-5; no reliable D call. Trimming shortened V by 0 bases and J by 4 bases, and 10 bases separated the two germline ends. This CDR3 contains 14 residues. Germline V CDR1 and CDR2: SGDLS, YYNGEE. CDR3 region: CASSVATDRETQYF. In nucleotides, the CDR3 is TGTGCCAGCAGCGTAGCTACAGATAGAGAGACCCAGTACTTC.